A single sample gave rise to the 8 T cell receptor beta chains below, sequenced in a study of T cells in Graves' hyperthyroidism and ophthalmopathy. It was RNA transcripts that yielded the amplified TCR beta CDR3 regions. With the HTBI primer set, the TCR CDR3 went through a first round of RT-PCR. TCRdb processed the multiplex PCR reads anew with MiXCR; each CDR3 protein has one entry. The repertoire has 480,000 or so distinct CDR3 sequences, about an eighth of them found once; the top ten carry 15% to 20%. Sample: blood. The receptors come from a woman under 30 with Graves' hyperthyroidism.

The table lists this clonotype with a few counts. CDR3 in DNA: TGCAGTGCTCCCGTTACGTGGCAGCCACAAGAGACCCAGTACTTC. Translated: CSAPVTWQPQETQYF. This chain joins TRBV20-1 and TRBJ2-5; no clear D. The CDR3 is 15 amino acids. The germline CDR1 and CDR2 sequences are DFQATT and SNEGSKA (reference sequence). The germline V and J ends were trimmed by 5 bases and 2 bases, with 18 bases remaining between them.

This clonotype occurred many times. This chain joins TRBV11-3 and TRBJ1-2, with D hard to call. The CDR3 length is 15 residues. Germline loops: CDR1 SGHNT, CDR2 YENEEA. Trimming removed 5 bases from V and 4 bases from J, with 17 bases in between. CDR3 amino acids: CASSRLEGIGYGYTF. The CDR3 coding sequence is TGTGCCAGCAGCCGCTTGGAAGGGATTGGCTATGGCTACACCTTC.

Of note for this clonotype: A much larger clone differs by one base, so this may be a read error. V gene TRBV12-3 or TRBV12-4 combines with J gene TRBJ1-1; the D is unclear. The CDR3 runs to 17 residues. CDR3 DNA: TGTGCCAGCAGTTTAGTTTCCGGGTTGGGGATGAACACTGGAGCTTTCTTT. It translates to CASSLVSGLGMNTGAFF.

V and J are TRBV4-1 and TRBJ1-1; TRBD1 agrees at 7 bases. The CDR3 covers 18 residues. V shed 1 base, J shed 0 bases, and the junction held 11 bases outside the gene matches. Germline V gene lookup returns CDR1 MGHRA and CDR2 YSYEKL. CDR3: CASSQVFTRQGMNTEAFF. CDR3 sequence (DNA): TGCGCCAGCAGCCAAGTATTCACCCGACAGGGCATGAACACTGAAGCTTTCTTT.

The V gene is TRBV2, the J gene TRBJ2-3; D gene uncertain. The V end lost 2 bases, the J end lost 6 bases, and 15 bases lay between the germline ends. The CDR3 spans 15 residues. Germline V CDR1 and CDR2: SNHLY, FYNNEI. The CDR3 DNA sequence: TGTGCCAGCAGTGAATTGGTCCAAACAGTGGATACGCAGTATTTT. Translating gives CASSELVQTVDTQYF.

V and J are TRBV13 and TRBJ2-7, with D tentatively TRBD2 (5 bases). This CDR3 has 16 residues. Germline values: CDR1 PRHDT, CDR2 FYEKMQ (reference sequence). The ends were cut back, 0 bases at V and 4 bases at J, with 16 bases in the middle. As DNA, the CDR3 is TGTGCCAGCAGCTTAGGTGGGAGCTTGGGTCGGTACGAGCAGTACTTC. Translating gives CASSLGGSLGRYEQYF.

The table lists this clonotype with many counts. J is TRBJ2-1 and V is TRBV6-1; TRBD1 agrees at 8 bases. This CDR3 spans 16 amino acids. J lost 2 bases, V lost 6 bases, and 9 bases had no gene match. CDR1 and CDR2 from the germline V gene are MNHNS and SASEGT. CDR3 DNA sequence: TGTGCCAGCAGCCTATCCACAGGGGGAGCCTACAATGAGCAGTTCTTC. Protein: CASSLSTGGAYNEQFF.

This clonotype has only a few counts. The gene calls are TRBV25-1 and TRBJ1-1; TRBD1 is a possible D gene (5 bases). CDR1 and CDR2 from the germline V gene are MGHDK and SYGVNS. V was pared by 1 base and J by 3 bases, with 12 bases between. The CDR3 is 15 residues long. CDR3 residues: CASSESLGRDTEAFF. The DNA of the CDR3 is TGTGCCAGCAGTGAATCACTGGGGCGGGACACTGAAGCTTTCTTT.